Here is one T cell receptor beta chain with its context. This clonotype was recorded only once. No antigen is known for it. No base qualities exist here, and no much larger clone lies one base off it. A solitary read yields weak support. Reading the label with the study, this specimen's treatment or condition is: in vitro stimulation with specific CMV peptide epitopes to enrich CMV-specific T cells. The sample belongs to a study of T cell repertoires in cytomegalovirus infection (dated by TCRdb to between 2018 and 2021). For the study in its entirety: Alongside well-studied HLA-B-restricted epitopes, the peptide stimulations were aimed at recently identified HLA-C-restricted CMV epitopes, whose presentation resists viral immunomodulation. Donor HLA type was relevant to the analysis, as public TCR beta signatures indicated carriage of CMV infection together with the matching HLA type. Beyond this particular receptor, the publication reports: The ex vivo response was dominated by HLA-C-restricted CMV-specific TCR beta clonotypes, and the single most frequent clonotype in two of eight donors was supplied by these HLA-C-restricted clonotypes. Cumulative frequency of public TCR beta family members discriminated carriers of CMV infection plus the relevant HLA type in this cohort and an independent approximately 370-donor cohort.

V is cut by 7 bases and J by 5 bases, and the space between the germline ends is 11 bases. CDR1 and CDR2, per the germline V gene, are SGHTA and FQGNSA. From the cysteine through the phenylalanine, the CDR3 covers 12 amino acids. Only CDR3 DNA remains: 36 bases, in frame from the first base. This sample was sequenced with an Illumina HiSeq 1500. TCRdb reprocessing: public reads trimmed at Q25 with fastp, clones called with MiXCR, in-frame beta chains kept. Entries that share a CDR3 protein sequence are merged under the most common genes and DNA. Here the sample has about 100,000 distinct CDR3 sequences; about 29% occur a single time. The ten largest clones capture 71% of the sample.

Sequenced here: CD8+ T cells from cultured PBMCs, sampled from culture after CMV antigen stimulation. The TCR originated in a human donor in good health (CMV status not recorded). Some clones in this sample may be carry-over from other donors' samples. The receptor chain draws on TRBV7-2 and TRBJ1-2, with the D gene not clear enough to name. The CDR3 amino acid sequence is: CASMLQPYGYTF. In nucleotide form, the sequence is TGTGCCAGCATGCTACAGCCTTATGGCTACACCTTC.